This T cell receptor (delta chain) was observed in a study of gamma-delta T cells after stem cell transplantation (dated by TCRdb to 2016 to 2017). Via the germline V gene, CDR1 is GEAIGNYY and CDR2 EKD. Reading from cysteine to phenylalanine, the CDR3 counts 19 amino acids. Only the CDR3 region is kept as DNA, spanning 57 bases read in frame from base 1. Trimming leaves V shorter by 1 base and J shorter by 3 bases, with the junction holding 17 bases beyond the gene matches. Details on this clone: Its specific antigen is unknown. A much larger clone differs from this one at a single base, so this may be a read error.

The library was prepared using RT-PCR. Instrument used: Illumina MiSeq. TCRdb called clones afresh from the public reads with CATT; identical DNA rows were later merged. Recorded for this sample are over a thousand delta-chain clones; less than 55% of them occurred a single time. Around 32% of the sample goes to the ten largest clones. Sample: gamma-delta T cells. This sequence was found in a human donor. It is not recorded whose cells these are; they may come from a transplant donor. Recombination connected TRDV2 to TRDJ1; 9 bases in the middle match TRDD3. The CDR3 region has the sequence CACDTVSGTGGAYADKLIF. The DNA sequence is given as TGTGCCTGTGACACTGTGAGCGGTACTGGGGGAGCGTACGCCGATAAACTCATCTTT.